Listed here are 32 T cell receptor beta chains from one sample, sequenced in a study of cytomegalovirus exposure and HLA in healthy donors. PCR was performed using 60 Vbeta and 13 Jbeta primers. Data came from immunoSEQ multiplex PCR; TCRdb stores just in-frame clones and leaves some out. The sample carries 150,000 to 200,000 clones, around three quarters recorded once. The sample was PBMCs. The receptors derive from a woman younger than 45 in good health and CMV-seropositive.

The chain has TRBV4-1 and TRBJ1-2, with 8 bases matching TRBD1. The germline V gene encodes CDR1 MGHRA and CDR2 YSYEKL. The V and J ends lost 2 bases and 4 bases, in that order; junction bases with no gene match: 6. The CDR3 has 15 residues. CDR3 sequence reads: CASSQQTGDVYGYTF. In DNA form, the CDR3 reads TGCGCCAGCAGCCAACAGACAGGGGATGTCTATGGCTACACCTTC.

The V and J genes are TRBV11-2 and TRBJ2-1; D is unclear. Trimming stripped 1 base from V and 3 bases from J, with 16 bases between. Germline CDR1 SGHAT, CDR2 FQNNGV. The CDR3 length is 17 residues. The CDR3 protein is CASSLGLKSSLYNEQFF. CDR3 bases: TGTGCCAGCAGCTTAGGACTCAAATCTTCGCTCTACAATGAGCAGTTCTTC. The variable domain in full, with the rest retrieved from reference TRBV11-2 and TRBJ2-1, is EAGVAQSPRYKIIEKRQSVAFWCNPISGHATLYWYQQILGQGPKLLIQFQNNGVVDDSQLPKDRFSAERLKGVDSTLKIQPAKLEDSAVYLCASSLGLKSSLYNEQFFGPGTRLTVL.

The V call is TRBV18, the J call TRBJ1-1; TRBD1 is a possible D gene (5 bases). Trimming took 2 bases from V and 0 from J, leaving 16 bases between them. CDR1 is KGHSH and CDR2 is LQKENI in the germline V gene. There are 17 residues in the CDR3. This chain's CDR3 is CASSPGRNGTLNTEAFF. For the CDR3, the DNA is TGTGCCAGCTCACCAGGGAGGAACGGGACGTTGAACACTGAAGCTTTCTTT.

This clone was found once. The J gene is TRBJ2-3, the V gene TRBV5-5; no clear D gene. The CDR3 runs to 17 residues. Germline V lookup: CDR1 SGHKS, CDR2 YYEKEE (reference sequence). V shed 7 bases and J shed 3 bases, with 24 bases lying between them. This chain's CDR3 is CASSASSGYVGTDTQYF. In nucleotides, the CDR3 is TGTGCCAGCTCAGCTTCTAGTGGGTATGTTGGGACAGATACGCAGTATTTT.

This clone turned up a few times. V gene TRBV5-3 combines with J gene TRBJ2-7; TRBD1 is a possible D gene (6 bases). TRBV5-3 is labeled an ORF, and its function is uncertain. The CDR3 has 17 residues. V lost 1 base to trimming and J lost 0 bases, with 17 bases between them. CDR3 sequence: CARSLRLQGPSSYEQYF. Written as DNA, the CDR3 is TGTGCCAGAAGCTTGCGGCTACAGGGCCCATCCTCCTACGAGCAGTACTTC.

In this sample, this clone turned up a few times. J is TRBJ2-3 and V is TRBV30; TRBD2 is a possible D gene (6 bases). Germline CDR1 is GTSNPN and CDR2 is SVGIG (reference sequence). This CDR3 is 13 amino acids long. Trimming took off 2 bases at V and 5 bases at J, with 11 bases between the two ends. CDR3 in amino acids: CAWSKGEVDTQYF. CDR3 sequence (DNA): TGTGCCTGGAGTAAAGGGGAGGTAGATACGCAGTATTTT. Combining the CDR3 with reference TRBV30 and TRBJ2-3 gives the whole variable domain SQTIHQWPATLVQPVGSPLSLECTVEGTSNPNLYWYRQAAGRGLQLLFYSVGIGQISSEVPQNLSASRPQDRQFILSSKKLLLSDSGFYLCAWSKGEVDTQYFGPGTRLTVL.

The chain uses TRBV28 and TRBJ2-2; 7 nucleotides line up with TRBD1. After removal of 7 bases from V and 8 bases from J, the junction contained 13 bases not matched to a gene. The CDR3 runs to 15 residues. Germline assignment: CDR1 MDHEN and CDR2 SYDVKM. CDR3 sequence reads: CASTSGQGVSGELFF. The CDR3 coding sequence is TGTGCCAGCACCTCCGGGCAGGGGGTATCGGGGGAGCTGTTTTTT.

This chain uses TRBV5-4 with TRBJ2-7, with 9 bases lining up with TRBD2. Germline V gene lookup returns CDR1 SGHNT and CDR2 YYREEE (reference sequence). This CDR3 contains 13 residues. The trim removed 4 bases at V and 7 bases at J, leaving 6 bases unmatched. The CDR3 sequence: CASSTRTSVEQYF. In nucleotides, the CDR3 is TGTGCCAGCAGCACCAGGACTAGCGTTGAGCAGTACTTC.

The chain links TRBV4-3 to TRBJ1-1; no clear D. Germline CDR1 reads LGHNA; CDR2 reads YSLEER. Trimming removed 4 bases from V and 7 bases from J, with 13 bases in between. The CDR3 contains 13 residues. CDR3: CASSPTLGSEAFF. The CDR3 region has the DNA TGCGCCAGCAGCCCGACTTTGGGGAGTGAAGCTTTCTTT.

This clone came up a few times. The genes are TRBV11-3 and TRBJ1-1, with 8 nucleotides matching TRBD1. The CDR3 is made up of 15 amino acids. The V segment lost 5 bases and the J segment 3 bases; nucleotides outside the gene matches: 8. Per germline, CDR1 SGHNT and CDR2 YENEEA. CDR3 loop: CASSTTGAGDTEAFF. CDR3 nucleotide sequence: TGTGCCAGCAGCACGACAGGGGCAGGAGACACTGAAGCTTTCTTT.

The chain uses TRBV5-6 and TRBJ2-1; no clear D gene. Trimming took 1 base from V and 0 from J, leaving 5 bases between them. Germline values: CDR1 SGHDT, CDR2 YYEEEE. The CDR3 covers 14 residues. CDR3 nucleotide sequence: TGTGCCAGCAGCTTGCGGAGCTCCTACAATGAGCAGTTCTTC. Translated, it gives CASSLRSSYNEQFF.

The V gene is TRBV4-3, the J gene TRBJ1-5; D is unresolved. V lost 0 bases and J 0 bases, leaving 6 bases between the germline ends. This CDR3 contains 15 residues. The germline V gene encodes CDR1 LGHNA and CDR2 YSLEER. The CDR3 region is CASSQDLNSNQPQHF. CDR3 DNA sequence: TGCGCCAGCAGCCAAGACTTAAATAGCAATCAGCCCCAGCATTTT.

This chain connects TRBV5-1 to TRBJ2-7, with 7 bases aligning to TRBD1. Germline lookup yields CDR1 SGHRS and CDR2 YFSETQ. Trimming took 3 bases from V and 2 from J; bases not matched to a gene: 8. The CDR3 length is 15 residues. Written as DNA, the CDR3 is TGCGCCAGCAGCTCACAGGGGCCCCCGGCCTACGAGCAGTACTTC. It yields the protein CASSSQGPPAYEQYF. Filled out from reference TRBV5-1 and TRBJ2-7, the complete variable domain reads KAGVTQTPRYLIKTRGQQVTLSCSPISGHRSVSWYQQTPGQGLQFLFEYFSETQRNKGNFPGRFSGRQFSNSRSEMNVSTLELGDSALYLCASSSQGPPAYEQYFGPGTRLTVT.

CDR3 sequence: CASSQTSGYNEQFF. DNA for the CDR3: TGTGCCAGCAGCCAAACTAGCGGTTACAATGAGCAGTTCTTC. This chain connects TRBV27 to TRBJ2-1; 8 bases are a match to TRBD2. The CDR3 spans 14 residues. The germline gives CDR1 MNHEY, CDR2 SMNVEV (reference sequence). V lost 6 bases, J lost 4 bases, and 5 bases stayed unmatched.

The V and J genes are TRBV6-1 and TRBJ2-7, with 11 positions matching TRBD2. Germline V lookup: CDR1 MNHNS, CDR2 SASEGT. V gave up 2 bases and J gave up 7 bases; unmatched junction bases: 7. This CDR3 has 15 amino acids. The CDR3 DNA is TGTGCCAGCAGTGAAAAACTAGCGGGAGCGCAAGAGCAGTACTTC. It yields the protein CASSEKLAGAQEQYF.

The chain combines TRBV6-1 with TRBJ2-7; TRBD2 matches at 11 bases. This CDR3 contains 15 residues. Unmatched junction bases numbered 6, after V lost 7 bases and J lost 1 base. From germline, CDR1 is MNHNS and CDR2 SASEGT. The CDR3 reads CASIPSSGGSYEQYF. CDR3 nucleotide sequence: TGTGCCAGCATCCCCTCTAGCGGGGGGTCCTACGAGCAGTACTTC.

The chain is built from TRBV6-6 and TRBJ2-2; 8 nucleotides line up with TRBD2. Germline CDR1 and CDR2: MNHNY and SVGAGI (reference sequence). The CDR3 contains 13 residues. Losses at the gene ends were 8 bases for V and 6 bases for J; bases not matched to a gene: 5. In nucleotides, the CDR3 is TGTGCCAGCCAACTGCGGGGGGCCGGGGAGCTGTTTTTT. Encoded protein: CASQLRGAGELFF.

The rearrangement uses TRBV10-3 and TRBJ2-7; D ambiguous. The germline V and J ends were trimmed by 4 bases and 1 base, with 8 bases remaining between them. CDR1 and CDR2 from the germline V gene are ENHRY and SYGVKD. This CDR3 has 13 residues. The CDR3 sequence is CAISVAVSYEQYF. CDR3 DNA: TGTGCCATCAGTGTTGCGGTATCCTACGAGCAGTACTTC.

This clone has a single count. As DNA, the CDR3 is TGCGCCAGCAGCCCCCGGACAGGGCCAATCTACGAGCAGTACTTC. Its protein is CASSPRTGPIYEQYF. The rearrangement links TRBV4-3 to TRBJ2-7, with 8 bases fitting TRBD1. There are 15 residues in the CDR3. V gave up 4 bases and J gave up 3 bases; unmatched junction bases: 8. Germline CDR1 is LGHNA and CDR2 is YSLEER.

This clone has just one count. The chain has TRBV7-9 and TRBJ2-1, with a possible D match to TRBD2 (6 bases). This CDR3 contains 16 residues. Per the germline V gene, CDR1 is SEHNR and CDR2 is FQNEAQ (reference sequence). The V end lost 5 bases, the J end lost 1 base, and 15 bases lay between the germline ends. This CDR3 reads CASSLAGGVSYNEQFF. In DNA form, the CDR3 reads TGTGCCAGCAGCCTTGCCGGGGGAGTGTCCTACAATGAGCAGTTCTTC. Full variable domain (missing parts from reference TRBV7-9 and TRBJ2-1): DTGVSQNPRHKITKRGQNVTFRCDPISEHNRLYWYRQTLGQGPEFLTYFQNEAQLEKSRLLSDRFSAERPKGSFSTLEIQRTEQGDSAMYLCASSLAGGVSYNEQFFGPGTRLTVL.

The V and J genes are TRBV19 and TRBJ2-1; the match to TRBD2 covers 9 bases. Germline V gene lookup returns CDR1 LNHDA and CDR2 SQIVND (reference sequence). CDR3 length: 12 residues. The ends lost 3 bases at V and 15 bases at J; junction bases unmatched: 6. The CDR3 protein is CASSMPSGGPFF. The CDR3, as DNA: TGTGCCAGTAGTATGCCCAGCGGGGGGCCGTTCTTC.

This chain joins TRBV14 and TRBJ2-7, with TRBD1 identical over 11 bases. Germline loops: CDR1 SGHDN, CDR2 FVKESK. The J segment lost 2 bases and the V segment lost 6 bases, leaving 3 bases of the junction unmatched. CDR3 size: 14 residues. The chain's CDR3 is CASSGTGGPYEQYF. The CDR3 DNA sequence: TGTGCCAGCAGTGGGACAGGGGGACCCTACGAGCAGTACTTC.

The J gene is TRBJ1-2, the V gene TRBV7-7; no clear D. This CDR3 is built from 15 residues. Germline assignment: CDR1 SSHAT and CDR2 FNYEAQ (reference sequence). Between the trimmed V and J ends, which lost 5 bases and 0 bases, there was a span of 13 bases. The CDR3 here is CASSPLTVANYGYTF. CDR3 in DNA: TGTGCCAGCAGCCCCCTCACAGTTGCTAACTATGGCTACACCTTC. Full variable domain (rest looked up from reference TRBV7-7 and TRBJ1-2): GAGVSQSPRYKVTKRGQDVTLRCDPISSHATLYWYQQALGQGPEFLTYFNYEAQPDKSGLPSDRFSAERPEGSISTLTIQRTEQRDSAMYRCASSPLTVANYGYTFGSGTRLTVV.

The chain combines TRBV27 with TRBJ2-1, with 12 bases aligning to TRBD2. Looked up from germline, CDR1 is MNHEY and CDR2 is SMNVEV (reference sequence). CDR3 length: 18 amino acids. The V segment lost 5 bases and the J segment 9 bases; nucleotides outside the gene matches: 17. Here the CDR3 reads CASSLTYGSSGRAGEQFF. CDR3 bases: TGTGCCAGCAGTCTGACATACGGTTCTAGCGGGAGGGCCGGTGAGCAGTTCTTC.

The chain is built from TRBV4-1 and TRBJ2-1, with TRBD2 matching over 8 bases. Losses at the gene ends were 2 bases for V and 5 bases for J; bases not matched to a gene: 5. From germline, CDR1 is MGHRA and CDR2 YSYEKL. The CDR3 is 15 residues long. As DNA, the CDR3 is TGCGCCAGCAGCCAAAAAGGACTAGCAAACAATGAGCAGTTCTTC. Protein: CASSQKGLANNEQFF.

The rearrangement joins TRBV6-1 to TRBJ1-1, with D possibly being TRBD1 (5 bases). Deletions cut 1 base from V and 4 bases from J, with 13 bases between. Germline CDR1 and CDR2: MNHNS and SASEGT. The CDR3 is 15 residues long. The CDR3 loop reads CASSEDDGAGTEAFF. The CDR3 DNA is TGTGCCAGCAGTGAAGACGATGGGGCCGGCACTGAAGCTTTCTTT.

This clone occurred a few times. J is TRBJ1-4 and V is TRBV4-1; D is undetermined. Germline V gene lookup returns CDR1 MGHRA and CDR2 YSYEKL. The CDR3 has 16 residues. V lost 6 bases, J lost 3 bases, and 17 bases lay in between. The CDR3 reads CASRSLWGEANEKLFF. CDR3 nucleotide sequence: TGCGCCAGCAGATCTCTTTGGGGAGAGGCTAATGAAAAACTGTTTTTT.

The chain uses TRBV6-6 and TRBJ2-1; 8 nucleotides match TRBD1. The J segment lost 8 bases and the V segment lost 4 bases, leaving 10 bases of the junction unmatched. This CDR3 comprises 15 residues. The germline gives CDR1 MNHNY, CDR2 SVGAGI (reference sequence). DNA for the CDR3: TGTGCCAGCAGTTGGCACGGGACAGGTCTCGATGAGCAGTTCTTC. As protein: CASSWHGTGLDEQFF.

The V gene is TRBV2, the J gene TRBJ2-1; the D gene is possibly TRBD1 (6 bases). This CDR3 contains 13 residues. Germline CDR1 SNHLY, CDR2 FYNNEI. V lost 5 bases and J 4 bases, leaving 9 bases between the germline ends. In DNA form, the CDR3 reads TGTGCCAGCAGTTGGACAGCTTACAATGAGCAGTTCTTC. Its translation is CASSWTAYNEQFF.

The chain uses TRBV5-1 and TRBJ2-1, with a tentative D call TRBD2 (7 bases). Trimming pared 0 bases from V and 9 bases from J, leaving 13 bases between. CDR3 size: 14 residues. Germline loops: CDR1 SGHRS, CDR2 YFSETQ. The CDR3 DNA follows: TGCGCCAGCAGCTTGGCGGGGGGCTACGGTGAGCAGTTCTTC. Translated: CASSLAGGYGEQFF.

V is TRBV9 and J is TRBJ2-2, with 8 nucleotides matching TRBD1. Germline V gene sequence: CDR1 SGDLS, CDR2 YYNGEE. The CDR3 totals 15 residues. V lost 4 bases to trimming and J lost 5 bases; unmatched junction nucleotides: 7. The CDR3 DNA reads as TGTGCCAGCAGCATGGGACAGGTGCAAACCGGGGAGCTGTTTTTT. It translates to CASSMGQVQTGELFF.

The rearrangement links TRBV9 to TRBJ2-1; possible D gene TRBD1, 6 bases. Germline V lookup: CDR1 SGDLS, CDR2 YYNGEE. This CDR3 has 12 amino acids. Trimming took 4 bases from V and 12 from J, leaving 14 bases between them. In DNA, the CDR3 is TGTGCCAGCAGCTCCCAGGAAGGGGGGCAGTTCTTC. It specifies CASSSQEGGQFF.